This TCR beta chain was profiled in a study of cytomegalovirus exposure and HLA in healthy donors (dated by TCRdb to between 2016 and 2019). Turning to the overall study: An earlier analysis of some 550 of the donors reported roughly 270 Gb of sequence data and more than 90 million unique TCR beta sequences from roughly 180 million T cells. The number of typed donors differed by locus: about 620-640 for A, B, C, DRB1 and DQB1; 500 to 550 for DQA1; 606 for DPA1; and some 450 for DPB1. An early release that covered more than 550 HLA-typed donors contained 250 to 350 gigabases of sequencing data and tens of millions of unique TCR sequences. The T cell repertoires of several hundred subjects were profiled by immunosequencing and related to cytomegalovirus serostatus. On average, roughly 200,000 unique TCR beta nucleotide sequences were sequenced per donor among 398 genotyped donors of the cohort, with 15% to 20% of those sequences being non-productive. A few DR-DQ haplotypes were handled as single units for association and clustering because linkage in the cohort was strong. High-throughput TCR immunosequencing, statistical association of individual TCRs with disease status, and machine learning were combined to predict cytomegalovirus infection status. HLA typing included class I and class II loci at four-digit resolution. A later genetic analysis took genome-wide SNP genotypes for about 55% of the roughly 700 donors and used that subset as a discovery cohort. A separate validation cohort of roughly 130 different subjects was used in addition to the roughly 700-subject first cohort. Every repertoire in the discovery cohort had been generated on one and the same sequencing platform. The study aimed to test whether signatures of past pathogen exposure could be identified by cataloging public T cell receptors. Donor age, sex, ethnicity and CMV serostatus were compiled alongside the repertoire data. An earlier analysis of several hundred of the donors applied high-throughput TCR beta sequencing to assess whether each TCR beta V gene segment acted as functional or pseudogenic. Of the 398 genotyped donors, approximately 83% fell in the genetic ancestry cluster associated with self-reported Caucasian donors. In the later analysis, no new phenotypic data were used to find candidate immune exposures; instead, reliance was placed on TCR beta sequences and their occurrence across donors. A later analysis re-examined previously published TCR beta repertoires from roughly 650 donors and added high-resolution HLA genotyping to investigate patterns of TCR occurrence.

A note on this clone: This clone's antigen is unknown. Per-base qualities were not stored, and no clone one base away is much larger.

Libraries were constructed by the immunoSEQ multiplex PCR assay. A mixture of 60 forward primers for TCR Vbeta segments and 13 reverse primers for TCR Jbeta segments was used in the multiplex PCR. The CDR3 region of rearranged TCR beta genes was amplified from genomic DNA by a multiplex PCR assay. The amplified TCR beta libraries were sequenced on the Illumina HiSeq System as 87-base-pair reads. Per the authors' processing: A later analysis tallied 75 million to 85 million unique TCR beta chains across the 666 repertoires, and about 12 million of those chains were shared by two or more donors. To remove PCR and sequencing errors, raw reads were error-corrected and collapsed into unique sequences using a nearest-neighbor algorithm that merged closely related sequences. To assign V, D and J gene segments, CDR3 sequences were aligned to IMGT reference sequences. Each retained sequence needed at least a six-nucleotide match to both a V gene segment and a J gene segment. A rearrangement counted as productive if the CDR3 had no stop codons and remained in frame with V and J, and every other rearrangement counted as non-productive. Following IMGT convention, CDR3 was defined as the stretch from the second conserved V-encoded cysteine up to the conserved J-encoded phenylalanine. The earlier analysis of about 500 of the donors excluded sequences that lacked an unambiguous match to a single V gene segment. In an earlier analysis of 450 to 750 of the donors, a V segment was called functional when productive rearrangements were above 56.7%, and segregating when the standard deviation between donors exceeded 5%. To diagnose cytomegalovirus status from the catalog of TCR beta chain sequences, a statistical classification framework was built. In a later analysis, V and J genes were assigned by comparing TCR nucleotide sequences against IMGT/GENE-DB human TR gene sequences. A later analysis assigned CDR3 sequences and most-parsimonious VDJ recombination scenarios with the TCRdist pipeline. In a later analysis, every TCR beta chain was defined by the combination of its CDR3 amino acid sequence and its V-gene family, and reads without a unique V-gene family were dropped. As a way to deal with suspected cross-contamination and a sequencing artifact, a later analysis dropped 450 to 600 nucleotide sequences that were highly shared and had low generation probability. In a later analysis, a clonal expansion index for each public chain was calculated from normalized within-repertoire ranks of inferred template counts. Generation probabilities in a later analysis came from a VDJ recombination model fitted to out-of-frame rearrangements, and those results were checked against IGoR. Hypergeometric tests were used in a later analysis to score TCR-TCR, TCR-HLA and TCR-CMV co-occurrence, with a repertoire-size bias correction applied to the TCR pairs. False discovery rates were estimated in a later analysis by permuting HLA or CMV assignments 20 times. A later analysis grouped co-occurring TCRs with DBSCAN, adding TCRdist sequence similarity when clustering within HLA-allele-positive subsets. Repertoires with fewer than 30,000 or more than 120,000 public chains, plus five repertoires with anomalous nucleotide sharing, were excluded from co-occurrence clustering. TCRdb obtained this table from immuneACCESS and retained in-frame rearrangements with V and J assigned. These tables miss some clones; where compared with another copy, unresolved V genes account for less than half of the shortfall, and the remainder is unexplained. That table furnishes V, J and clone size, whereas the DNA furnished D and trimming. The sample has 80,000 or so clones on record, about 84% of them singletons. The biggest ten clones account for nearly 3.5% of the sample.

Points the paper makes about the study in general: Sequencing depth was assumed to be roughly uniform across donors in the presence/absence analyses, though that assumption may not hold. Most TCR sequences were seen in very few donors, while some public TCRs were found in many individuals. In a later analysis, around 15,000 TCR beta sequences were associated with specific HLA alleles at a false discovery rate of 0.05. Three of the identified cytomegalovirus-associated TCR beta chains were confirmed in vitro to be specific for cytomegalovirus antigens. Because the 87-base-pair reads could not distinguish some IMGT-functional V segments, including TRBV6-2 and TRBV6-3, those segments were excluded. According to a later analysis, parvovirus B19, influenza, CMV and Epstein-Barr virus appeared linked to several top co-occurrence clusters. An earlier analysis of approximately 540 of the donors showed that most TCR beta V segments appeared in productive rearrangements either about 87% or about 30% of the time, which broadly matched IMGT annotations. A later analysis found that TCR association rates varied across HLA loci, with DRB1 alleles showing the most associated TCRs and HLA-C alleles the fewest. A further reported finding was that TCR beta sequences accurately predicted the HLA-A and HLA-B alleles for most subjects in the first cohort. Correlated functional status among segregating V segments might reflect linkage disequilibrium, but an unknown experimental factor could not be ruled out. The earlier analysis of 587 of the donors excluded over 15 rarely observed V segments, including chromosome 9 orphons, because counts were too low. In the study, around 150 TCR beta chains were listed as associated with cytomegalovirus. A later genetic analysis reported fewer N-insertions in productive TCRs among donors in an Asian-associated ancestry cluster than the roughly 640-donor mean. An association between a missense DCLRE1C variant and V-gene and J-gene trimming of TCR beta chains was found in a later genetic analysis and replicated in an independent cohort. The authors suggested that the approach could potentially be generalized to other disease states and immunological phenotypes. Cytomegalovirus status was reported to be diagnosed by the classifier with high specificity and sensitivity in both the original and validation cohorts. A cluster of highly shared sequence variants was judged likely to represent a technical artifact of the sequencing pipeline. Because HLA typing was unavailable for some donors at each locus, only the typed subset was used in association tests. A later analysis found that most CMV-associated TCR beta chains appeared HLA-restricted, with HLA associations seemingly driven largely by CMV exposure. A later analysis found that HLA-associated TCR beta chains were more clonally expanded and had lower generation probabilities than equally common non-associated chains. CMV serostatus was the only immune exposure information available for the cohort. When HLA alleles, especially DR and DQ, strongly co-occurred, attributing TCR associations to individual alleles was difficult. The cohort was sequenced for TCR beta chains only, and without alpha or paired-chain data the features that could be detected were limited.

Germline trimming: 2 bases from V, 7 bases from J; junction bases outside gene matches: 10. The CDR3 spans 16 residues, from the cysteine through the phenylalanine. Only the CDR3 portion is preserved as DNA: 48 bases, with reading frame beginning at the first base. The cohort was made up of roughly 670 healthy bone marrow donors. At the time of sampling, all cohort members were nominally healthy, though unrecorded immune exposures were likely present. The donor was CMV seronegative and was included in the group of under 450 seronegative cohort members. A peripheral blood sample was provided by each donor, and peripheral blood mononuclear cells were used for TCR beta sequencing. The Qiagen DNeasy Blood Extraction Kit was used to extract genomic DNA from the blood cell samples.

The rearrangement combines TRBV6-7 with TRBJ2-2; 7 junctional bases match TRBD1. TRBV6-7 is labeled an ORF, and its function is uncertain. The clonotype was recovered from a man aged 35 to 55 in good health and CMV-seronegative. Material for sequencing was PBMCs. The CDR3 loop reads CASSYRSTGRNGELFF. The nucleotide sequence is TGTGCCAGCAGTTACCGATCGACAGGGCGAAACGGGGAGCTGTTTTTT.